This T cell receptor (beta chain) comes out of a study of control samples from healthy donors and cancer patients. The CDR3 spans 17 residues. The germline V and J ends were trimmed by 1 base and 4 bases, with 19 bases remaining between them. The germline V gene encodes CDR1 SEHNR and CDR2 FQNEAQ (reference sequence). Generated by immunoSEQ multiplex PCR, the TCRdb table keeps only in-frame clones and is missing some. Of 90,000 to 150,000 clones listed, around nine tenths are singletons. The V and J genes are TRBV7-9 and TRBJ1-2; the D gene is possibly TRBD1 (5 bases). The TCR sequence derives from a young man in good health. Sequencing input: blood. The CDR3 region is CASSLERPGRTSYGYTF. CDR3 nucleotide sequence: TGTGCCAGCAGCTTAGAACGGCCGGGGCGAACTTCCTATGGCTACACCTTC. Looking up the rest from reference TRBV7-9 and TRBJ1-2 gives the full variable domain: DTGVSQNPRHKITKRGQNVTFRCDPISEHNRLYWYRQTLGQGPEFLTYFQNEAQLEKSRLLSDRFSAERPKGSFSTLEIQRTEQGDSAMYLCASSLERPGRTSYGYTFGSGTRLTVV.